This T cell receptor beta chain came from a study of OX40 agonist ivuxolimab in advanced cancers. Overall study: Patients were treated with ivuxolimab, an agonistic anti-OX40 (CD134) antibody. Study-wide points: Partial responders treated at 0.1-3.0 mg/kg exhibited clonal expansion among the lowest measured. The average count of expanded clones was higher among CD8+ T cells than among CD4+. Some nonresponders also had low normalized T-cell clonal expansion.

For this clone: The antigen is not known.

Here immunoSEQ multiplex PCR was the method, and the copy in TCRdb shows in-frame clones only, minus some. The sample holds 77,000 or so clones; approximately 85% are singletons and the top ten take 2% to 2.5%. Trimming left V 5 bases short and J 0 bases short, with 12 bases between. The CDR3 has 15 residues. Germline V lookup: CDR1 LNHDA, CDR2 SQIVND (reference sequence). The sequencing here drew on CD4+ or CD8+ T cells sorted from blood, taken in a trial of the OX40 agonist ivuxolimab. The sequence was collected from an adult with an advanced solid tumor such as melanoma, head and neck, liver or kidney cancer. The gene calls are TRBV19 and TRBJ2-3; TRBD2 is a possible D gene (6 bases). As DNA, the CDR3 is TGTGCCAGTAGTCCGGTGACTAGTAGCACAGATACGCAGTATTTT. Amino acids: CASSPVTSSTDTQYF. The full variable domain, rest sourced from reference TRBV19 and TRBJ2-3, is DGGITQSPKYLFRKEGQNVTLSCEQNLNHDAMYWYRQDPGQGLRLIYYSQIVNDFQKGDIAEGYSVSREKKESFPLTVTSAQKNPTAFYLCASSPVTSSTDTQYFGPGTRLTVL.